The rows below give T cell receptor beta chains drawn from one sample of a study of tumor and adjacent non-tumor tissue in lung cancer. TCRdb analysed the multiplex PCR reads with MiXCR anew, one entry per CDR3 protein. The sample lists more than 85,000 distinct CDR3 sequences, about 63% seen once, with 15% to 20% in the top ten. Sequencing was done on a sample of distant non-tumor lung tissue. The receptor source for this set is a man aged 55 to 70 with non-small cell lung cancer. CDR3s include the opening cysteine and the closing phenylalanine or tryptophan. The D gene is left open where the match is weak. A clone size is listed for some rows: how often the clone was seen (once, few, many), or a class if it is expanded.

d_call j_call clone_size v_call cdr3_nt cdr3_aa
TRBD1 TRBJ2-1 . TRBV10-3 TGTGCCATCAGTAACTTAACAGGGGGCAAAGATGAGCAGCTCTTC CAISNLTGGKDEQLF
. TRBJ2-3 . TRBV11-2 TGTGGCAACAGCCACCGGACCTCTACGGCTACACAGTATTTT CGNSHRTSTATQYF
. TRBJ2-3 . TRBV24-1 TGTGCCACCCGCCGGGAACTGAACACAGATACGCAGTATTTT CATRRELNTDTQYF
. TRBJ2-1 . TRBV12-3/TRBV12-4 TGCGCCAGCGTCGAGAGGGCTGGGATTCCCTACAATGAGCAGTTCTTC CASVERAGIPYNEQFF
. TRBJ1-2 . TRBV14 TGTGCCAGCAGCCAAGATATTAGGGGGGGCTACACCTTC CASSQDIRGGYTF
TRBD2 TRBJ2-4 . TRBV19 TGTGCCAGTAGTATGGCTAGCGGGAGGCCGAGCATTCAGTACTTC CASSMASGRPSIQYF
TRBD2 TRBJ2-1 many TRBV12-3/TRBV12-4 TGTGCCAGCAGTTTACGTAGCGGGAGGGCCGCTGAGCAGTTCTTC CASSLRSGRAAEQFF
. TRBJ2-3 . TRBV11-2 TGTGCCAGCAGCTTCCTGGCAGGTTCTAACACAGATACGCTGTATTTT CASSFLAGSNTDTLYF
. TRBJ2-7 many TRBV20-1 TGCAGTGCTAGAGCCCCAACAACTTACGAGCAGTACTTC CSARAPTTYEQYF
TRBD1 TRBJ1-6 once TRBV28 TGTGCCAGCAAGCGGACAGGTGGAGGGGATAATTCACCCCTCCACTTT CASKRTGGGDNSPLHF
. TRBJ2-4 . TRBV20-1 TGCAGTGCTAGAGGGGGCGGAGTAGCCAAAAACATTCAGTACTTC CSARGGGVAKNIQYF
TRBD1 TRBJ1-4 many TRBV5-6 TGTGCCAGCAGCGACTTAGGACAGGGTGAAAAACTGTTTTTT CASSDLGQGEKLFF
TRBD2 TRBJ2-2 . TRBV4-1 TGCGCCAGTAGCCAACAGACTAGCGGGGGGGCGAACACCGGGGAGCTGTTTTTT CASSQQTSGGANTGELFF
. TRBJ1-2 . TRBV30 TGTGCCTGGAGTCCCCCGGGGGCATTTAACTATGGCTTCACCTTC CAWSPPGAFNYGFTF